A single TCR beta chain is shown here with its context. The data were taken from a study of T cells expressing NK-cell markers. The CDR3 has 17 residues. CDR1 is MDHEN and CDR2 is SYDVKM in the germline V gene. TCRdb re-called the 5' RACE reads and catalogs CDR3 proteins one per entry, DNA excluded. The sample has some 280,000 distinct CDR3 sequences, and its top ten clones hold about 0.39%. Specimen: blood T cells: a sorted CD56 or NKG2C T cell subset, CD4+ or CD8+ T cells, or bulk PBMC T cells (not recorded which). The chain employs TRBV28 and TRBJ2-1; TCRdb indicates TRBD2, and absent DNA this call remains unverified. The TCR comes from a young man in good health. The CDR3 sequence: CASRPPGLAGMSSEQFF.